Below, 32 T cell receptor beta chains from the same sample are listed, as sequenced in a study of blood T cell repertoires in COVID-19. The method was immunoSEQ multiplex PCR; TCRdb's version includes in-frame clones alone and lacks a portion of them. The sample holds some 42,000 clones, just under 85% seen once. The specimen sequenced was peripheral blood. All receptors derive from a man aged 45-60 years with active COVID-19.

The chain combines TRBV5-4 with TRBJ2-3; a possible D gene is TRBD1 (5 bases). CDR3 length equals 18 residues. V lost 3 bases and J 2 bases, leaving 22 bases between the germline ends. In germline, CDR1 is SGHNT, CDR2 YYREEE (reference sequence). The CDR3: CASSSGSGGFRTTDTQYF. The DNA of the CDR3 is TGTGCCAGCAGCTCAGGGTCCGGCGGTTTTCGAACCACAGATACGCAGTATTTT.

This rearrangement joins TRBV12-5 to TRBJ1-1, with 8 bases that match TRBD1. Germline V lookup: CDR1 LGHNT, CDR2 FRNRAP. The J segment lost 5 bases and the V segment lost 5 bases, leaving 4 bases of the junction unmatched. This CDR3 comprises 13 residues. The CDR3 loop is CASGQGAWTEAFF. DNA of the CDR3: TGTGCTAGTGGTCAGGGGGCGTGGACTGAAGCTTTCTTT.

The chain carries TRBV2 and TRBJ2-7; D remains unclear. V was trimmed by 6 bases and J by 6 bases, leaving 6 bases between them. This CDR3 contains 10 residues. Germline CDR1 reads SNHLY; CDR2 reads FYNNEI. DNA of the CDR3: TGTGCCAGCAGGCGAATCGAGCAGTACTTC. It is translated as CASRRIEQYF.

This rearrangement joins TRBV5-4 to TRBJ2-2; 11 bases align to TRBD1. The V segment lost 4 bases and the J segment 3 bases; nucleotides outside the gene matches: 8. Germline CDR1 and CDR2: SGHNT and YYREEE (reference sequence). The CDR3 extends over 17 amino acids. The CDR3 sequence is CASSLPRTGGYTGELFF. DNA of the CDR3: TGTGCCAGCAGCCTACCGCGGACAGGGGGCTACACCGGGGAGCTGTTTTTT.

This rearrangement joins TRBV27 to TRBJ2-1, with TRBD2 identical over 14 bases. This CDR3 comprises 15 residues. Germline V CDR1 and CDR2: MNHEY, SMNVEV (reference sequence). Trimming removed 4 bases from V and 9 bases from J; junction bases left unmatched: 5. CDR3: CASSSPGLAGVEQFF. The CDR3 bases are TGTGCCAGCAGTTCTCCGGGACTAGCGGGAGTTGAGCAGTTCTTC.

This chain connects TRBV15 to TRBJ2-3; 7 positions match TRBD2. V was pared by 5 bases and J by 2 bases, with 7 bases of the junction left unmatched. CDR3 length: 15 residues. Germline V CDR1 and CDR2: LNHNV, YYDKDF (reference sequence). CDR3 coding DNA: TGTGCCACCAGCGGAGGGCGGGGGACCACAGATACGCAGTATTTT. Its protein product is CATSGGRGTTDTQYF.

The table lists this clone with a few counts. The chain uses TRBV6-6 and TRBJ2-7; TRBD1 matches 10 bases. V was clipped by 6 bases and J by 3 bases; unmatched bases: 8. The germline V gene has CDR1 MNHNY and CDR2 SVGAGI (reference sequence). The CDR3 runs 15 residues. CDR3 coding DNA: TGTGCCAGCAGAAACCCGGGACAGGGGCTCTACGAGCAGTACTTC. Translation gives CASRNPGQGLYEQYF.

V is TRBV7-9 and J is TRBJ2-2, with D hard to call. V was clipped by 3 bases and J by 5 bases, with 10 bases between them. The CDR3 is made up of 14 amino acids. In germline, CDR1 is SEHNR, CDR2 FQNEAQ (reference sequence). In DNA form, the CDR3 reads TGTGCCAGCAGCTTCAGGATTGCGACCGGGGAGCTGTTTTTT. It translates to CASSFRIATGELFF.

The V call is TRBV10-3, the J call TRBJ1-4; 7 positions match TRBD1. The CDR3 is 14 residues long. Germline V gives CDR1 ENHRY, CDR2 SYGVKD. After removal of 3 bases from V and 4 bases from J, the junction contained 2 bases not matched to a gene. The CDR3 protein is CAISDGTVNEKLFF. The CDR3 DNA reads TGTGCCATCAGTGATGGGACAGTTAATGAAAAACTGTTTTTT.

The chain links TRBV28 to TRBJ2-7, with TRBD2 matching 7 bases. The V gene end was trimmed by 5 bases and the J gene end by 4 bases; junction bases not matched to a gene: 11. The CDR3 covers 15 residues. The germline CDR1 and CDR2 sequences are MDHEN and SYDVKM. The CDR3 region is CASSGIRTRWYEQYF. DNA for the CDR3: TGTGCCAGCAGTGGTATACGGACTAGGTGGTACGAGCAGTACTTC.

CDR3 nucleotide sequence: TGTGCCAGCAGCGTAGTTGGTAGCGGTGCCTACGAGCAGTACTTC. Amino acid sequence: CASSVVGSGAYEQYF. The rearrangement joins TRBV9 to TRBJ2-7, with a weak D call TRBD2 (6 bases). Germline V lookup: CDR1 SGDLS, CDR2 YYNGEE. Trimming left V 0 bases short and J 2 bases short, with 12 bases between. This CDR3 spans 15 amino acids.

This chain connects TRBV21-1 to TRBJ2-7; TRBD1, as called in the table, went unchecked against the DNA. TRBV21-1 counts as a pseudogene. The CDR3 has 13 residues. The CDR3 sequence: CASSKDNSYEQYF. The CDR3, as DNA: TGTGCCAGCAGCAAAGACAACTCCTACGAGCAGTACTTC.

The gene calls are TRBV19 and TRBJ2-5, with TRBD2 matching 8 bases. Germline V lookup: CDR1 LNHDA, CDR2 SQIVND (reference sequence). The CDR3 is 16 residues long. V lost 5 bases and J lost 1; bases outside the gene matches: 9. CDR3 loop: CASSASGGPPQETQYF. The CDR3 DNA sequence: TGTGCCAGTAGTGCGTCGGGAGGGCCCCCCCAAGAGACCCAGTACTTC.

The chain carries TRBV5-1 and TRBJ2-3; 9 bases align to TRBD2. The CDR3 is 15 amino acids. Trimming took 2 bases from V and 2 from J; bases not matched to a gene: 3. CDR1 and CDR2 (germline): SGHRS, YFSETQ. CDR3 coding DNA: TGCGCCAGCAGCTTTCGCGGGGGGGCCACAGATACGCAGTATTTT. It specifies CASSFRGGATDTQYF.

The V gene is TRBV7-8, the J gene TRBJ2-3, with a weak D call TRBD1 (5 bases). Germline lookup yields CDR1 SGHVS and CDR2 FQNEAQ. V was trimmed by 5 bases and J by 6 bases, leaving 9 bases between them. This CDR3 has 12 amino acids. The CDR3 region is CASSGAGDTQYF. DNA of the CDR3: TGTGCCAGCAGCGGGGCTGGGGATACGCAGTATTTT.

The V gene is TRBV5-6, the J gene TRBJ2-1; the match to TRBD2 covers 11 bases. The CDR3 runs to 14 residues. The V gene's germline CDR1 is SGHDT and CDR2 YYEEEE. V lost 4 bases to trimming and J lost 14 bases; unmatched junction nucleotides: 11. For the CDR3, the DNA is TGTGCCAGCAGCCACGAATCTAGCGGGAGGCCAAAGTTCTTC. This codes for CASSHESSGRPKFF.

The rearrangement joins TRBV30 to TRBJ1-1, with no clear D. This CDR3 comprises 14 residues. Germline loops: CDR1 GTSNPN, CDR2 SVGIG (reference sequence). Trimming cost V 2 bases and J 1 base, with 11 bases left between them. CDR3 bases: TGTGCCTGGAGTAGAGGCACTTCGAACACTGAAGCTTTCTTT. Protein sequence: CAWSRGTSNTEAFF.

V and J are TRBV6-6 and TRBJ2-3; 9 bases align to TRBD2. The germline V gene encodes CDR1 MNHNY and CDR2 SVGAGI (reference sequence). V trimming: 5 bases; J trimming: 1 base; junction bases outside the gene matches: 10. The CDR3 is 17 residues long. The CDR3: CASSPDGSGSGTDTQYF. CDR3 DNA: TGTGCCAGCAGTCCCGACGGTAGCGGGAGCGGCACAGATACGCAGTATTTT.

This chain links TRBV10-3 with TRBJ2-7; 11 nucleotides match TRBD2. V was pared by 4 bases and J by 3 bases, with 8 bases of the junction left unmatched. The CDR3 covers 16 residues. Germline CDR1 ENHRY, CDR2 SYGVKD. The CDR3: CAISVLLAGDLYEQYF. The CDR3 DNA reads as TGTGCCATCAGTGTATTACTAGCGGGAGATCTCTACGAGCAGTACTTC.

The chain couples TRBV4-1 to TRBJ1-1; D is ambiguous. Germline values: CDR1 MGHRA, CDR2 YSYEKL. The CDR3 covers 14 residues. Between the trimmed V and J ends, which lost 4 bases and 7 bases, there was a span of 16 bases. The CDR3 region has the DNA TGCGCCAGCAGCCGGGTAGCGGGTCTTATTGAAGCTTTCTTT. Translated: CASSRVAGLIEAFF.

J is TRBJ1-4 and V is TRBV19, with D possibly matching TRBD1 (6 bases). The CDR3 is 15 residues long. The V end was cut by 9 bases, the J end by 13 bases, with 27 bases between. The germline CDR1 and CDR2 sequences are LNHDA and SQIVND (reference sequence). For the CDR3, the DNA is TGTGCCAGCCGGCTAACCGGGACACCCCTGGTAGGACTGTTTTTT. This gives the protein CASRLTGTPLVGLFF.

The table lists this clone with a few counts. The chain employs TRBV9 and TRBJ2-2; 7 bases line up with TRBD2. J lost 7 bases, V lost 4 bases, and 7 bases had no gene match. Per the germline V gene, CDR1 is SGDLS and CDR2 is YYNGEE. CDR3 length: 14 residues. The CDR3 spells CASSLRTSRGELFF. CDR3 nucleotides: TGTGCCAGCAGCCTACGGACTAGTCGCGGGGAGCTGTTTTTT.

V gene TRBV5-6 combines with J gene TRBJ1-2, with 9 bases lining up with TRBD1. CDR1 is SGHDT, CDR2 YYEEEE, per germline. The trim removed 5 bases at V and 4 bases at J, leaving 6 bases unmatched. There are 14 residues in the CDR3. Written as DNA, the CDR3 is TGTGCCAGCAGACGGACAGGGGAGAGCTATGGCTACACCTTC. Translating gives CASRRTGESYGYTF.

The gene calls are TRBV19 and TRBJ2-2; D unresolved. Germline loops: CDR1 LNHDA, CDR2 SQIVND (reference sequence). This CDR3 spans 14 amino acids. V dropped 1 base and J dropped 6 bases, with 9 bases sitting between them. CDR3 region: CASSIVLHAGELFF. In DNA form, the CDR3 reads TGTGCCAGTAGTATAGTACTGCATGCCGGGGAGCTGTTTTTT. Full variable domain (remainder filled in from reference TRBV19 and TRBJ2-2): DGGITQSPKYLFRKEGQNVTLSCEQNLNHDAMYWYRQDPGQGLRLIYYSQIVNDFQKGDIAEGYSVSREKKESFPLTVTSAQKNPTAFYLCASSIVLHAGELFFGEGSRLTVL.

In DNA, the CDR3 is TGTGCCAGCAGCTTGGTTCAGGGGTCCACTGAAGCTTTCTTT. Translated: CASSLVQGSTEAFF. V and J are TRBV11-2 and TRBJ1-1; weak D call: TRBD1 (6 bases). This CDR3 has 14 residues. Germline CDR1 SGHAT, CDR2 FQNNGV. Trimming pared 3 bases from V and 4 bases from J, leaving 12 bases between.

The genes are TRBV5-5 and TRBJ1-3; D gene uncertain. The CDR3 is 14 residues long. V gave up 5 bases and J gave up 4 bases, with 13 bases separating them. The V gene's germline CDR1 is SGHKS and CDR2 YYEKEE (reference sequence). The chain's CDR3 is CASSVGGKGNTIYF. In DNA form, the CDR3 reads TGTGCCAGCAGTGTCGGAGGGAAAGGAAACACCATATATTTT. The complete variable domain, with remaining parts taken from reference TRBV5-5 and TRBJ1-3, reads DAGVTQSPTHLIKTRGQQVTLRCSPISGHKSVSWYQQVLGQGPQFIFQYYEKEERGRGNFPDRFSARQFPNYSSELNVNALLLGDSALYLCASSVGGKGNTIYFGEGSWLTVV.

CDR3 loop: CASSLYSGNQETQYF. The CDR3 DNA reads TGTGCCAGCAGCTTATATAGCGGGAACCAAGAGACCCAGTACTTC. The J gene is TRBJ2-5, the V gene TRBV11-2; TRBD2 matches at 8 bases. This CDR3 has 15 amino acids. V lost 2 bases to trimming and J lost 0 bases; unmatched junction nucleotides: 2. Germline V gives CDR1 SGHAT, CDR2 FQNNGV. Using reference TRBV11-2 and TRBJ2-5 for the parts outside the CDR3, the full variable domain is EAGVAQSPRYKIIEKRQSVAFWCNPISGHATLYWYQQILGQGPKLLIQFQNNGVVDDSQLPKDRFSAERLKGVDSTLKIQPAKLEDSAVYLCASSLYSGNQETQYFGPGTRLLVL.

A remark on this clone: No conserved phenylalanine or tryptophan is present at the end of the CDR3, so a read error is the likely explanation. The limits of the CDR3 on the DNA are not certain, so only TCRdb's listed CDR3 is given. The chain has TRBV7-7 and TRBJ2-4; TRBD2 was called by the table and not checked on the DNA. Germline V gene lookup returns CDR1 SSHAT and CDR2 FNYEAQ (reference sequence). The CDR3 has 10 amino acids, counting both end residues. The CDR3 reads CASSPMVLPK.

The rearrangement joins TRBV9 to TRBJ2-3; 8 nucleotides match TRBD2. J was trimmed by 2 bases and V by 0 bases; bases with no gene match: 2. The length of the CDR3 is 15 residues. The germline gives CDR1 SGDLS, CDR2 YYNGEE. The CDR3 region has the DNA TGTGCCAGCAGCGTAGGCGGGGGGAACACAGATACGCAGTATTTT. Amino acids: CASSVGGGNTDTQYF.

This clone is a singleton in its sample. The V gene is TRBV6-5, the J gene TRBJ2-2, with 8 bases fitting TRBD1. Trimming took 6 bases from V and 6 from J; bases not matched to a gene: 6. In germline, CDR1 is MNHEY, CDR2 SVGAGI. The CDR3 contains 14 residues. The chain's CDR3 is CASRKDRAAGELFF. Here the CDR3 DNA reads TGTGCCAGCAGAAAGGACAGGGCAGCCGGGGAGCTGTTTTTT.

The CDR3 reads CASSYAGIGSYGYTF. In DNA, the CDR3 is TGTGCCAGCAGTTATGCAGGGATCGGCTCCTATGGCTACACCTTC. The V call is TRBV6-2 or TRBV6-3, the J call TRBJ1-2, with D perhaps matching TRBD1 (5 bases). CDR1 MNHEY and CDR2 SVGEGT come from the germline V gene. The germline V and J ends were trimmed by 3 bases and 4 bases, with 15 bases remaining between them. The CDR3 runs 15 residues.

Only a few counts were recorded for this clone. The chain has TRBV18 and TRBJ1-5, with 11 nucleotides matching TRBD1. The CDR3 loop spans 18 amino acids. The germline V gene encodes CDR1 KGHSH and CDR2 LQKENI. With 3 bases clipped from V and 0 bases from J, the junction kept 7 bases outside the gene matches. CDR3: CASSPTGQGGNSNQPQHF. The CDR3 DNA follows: TGTGCCAGCTCACCCACGGGACAGGGGGGGAATAGCAATCAGCCCCAGCATTTT.